This entry lists 17 T cell receptor beta chains sequenced from one sample in a study of T cells in Graves' hyperthyroidism and ophthalmopathy. There were TCR beta CDR3 regions amplified from RNA transcripts. An initial round of RT-PCR targeting the TCR CDR3 relied on the HTBI primer set. Each CDR3 protein is one row after TCRdb ran MiXCR on the multiplex PCR reads. This table has about 410,000 distinct CDR3 sequences, roughly 14% appearing once. The sample comprised blood. The source is a man younger than 35 with Graves' ophthalmopathy.

This clonotype showed up just a few times. A single base separates this from a much larger clone, so it may be a read error. The chain couples TRBV3-1 to TRBJ1-1; D perhaps matches TRBD1 (5 bases). Germline V CDR1 and CDR2: LGHDT, YNNKEL (reference sequence). The CDR3 contains 14 residues. Here the CDR3 reads CTSSQMGVGTEAFF. The CDR3 DNA follows: TGTACCAGCAGCCAAATGGGGGTGGGCACTGAAGCTTTCTTT.

Notes on this clonotype: This may be a read error: a much more frequent sequence differs by one nucleotide. This rearrangement joins TRBV12-3 or TRBV12-4 to TRBJ1-4; D gene unclear. CDR3 size: 13 residues. CDR3 region: CTSSWAGYEKLFF. CDR3 nucleotide sequence: TGTACCAGCAGTTGGGCAGGCTATGAAAAACTGTTTTTT.

This clonotype was found many times. The J gene is TRBJ2-5, the V gene TRBV5-1, with a possible D match to TRBD2 (6 bases). V was clipped by 1 base and J by 5 bases, with 9 bases between them. CDR1 and CDR2 from the germline V gene are SGHRS and YFSETQ. CDR3 length equals 13 residues. The CDR3 reads CASSLLAGETQYF. DNA for the CDR3: TGCGCCAGCAGCTTGTTGGCGGGGGAGACCCAGTACTTC.

This clonotype has at least ten counts. The V and J genes are TRBV19 and TRBJ2-5; D uncertain. Germline CDR1 is LNHDA and CDR2 is SQIVND (reference sequence). V was pared by 3 bases and J by 1 base, with 12 bases between. This CDR3 is 15 amino acids long. The DNA for the CDR3 is TGTGCCAGTAGTATCTGGGCAGTGAGCCAAGAGACCCAGTACTTC. Its protein product is CASSIWAVSQETQYF.

This clonotype turned up a few times. J is TRBJ1-5 and V is TRBV2, with D perhaps matching TRBD1 (5 bases). Germline V gene sequence: CDR1 SNHLY, CDR2 FYNNEI. This CDR3 comprises 14 residues. With 8 bases removed from V and 6 bases from J, the gap between germline ends came to 17 bases. The CDR3 loop is CASGRWGRGQPQHF. The CDR3 nucleotides are TGTGCCAGCGGTAGATGGGGAAGGGGTCAGCCCCAGCATTTT.

This clonotype occurred many times. This chain uses TRBV10-1 with TRBJ2-7; 11 bases align to TRBD2. The J segment lost 7 bases and the V segment lost 5 bases, leaving 10 bases of the junction unmatched. CDR1 is WNHNN and CDR2 is SYGVQD in the germline V gene (reference sequence). The CDR3 covers 15 residues. CDR3 sequence reads: CASSQPTSGINEQYF. CDR3 nucleotides: TGCGCCAGCAGTCAACCGACTAGCGGGATCAATGAGCAGTACTTC.

This clonotype was counted many times. The J gene is TRBJ1-2, the V gene TRBV12-3 or TRBV12-4, with D possibly being TRBD1 (6 bases). The CDR3 runs to 13 residues. V shed 1 base and J shed 9 bases, with 12 bases lying between them. The CDR3 reads CASSLGQGPSYTF. The CDR3 DNA is TGTGCCAGCAGTTTAGGCCAGGGGCCAAGCTACACCTTC.

There are many counts of this clonotype. CDR3 coding DNA: TGTGCCAGCAGCTTAGCCCAGAGAGGGCTCCAAGAGACCCAGTACTTC. Protein sequence: CASSLAQRGLQETQYF. The rearrangement joins TRBV11-2 to TRBJ2-5; weak D call: TRBD2 (5 bases). V was shortened by 1 base and J by 1 base, with 13 bases between the two germline ends. The CDR3 totals 16 residues. The germline V gene has CDR1 SGHAT and CDR2 FQNNGV.

This clonotype was counted between two and nine times. The chain carries TRBV5-1 and TRBJ1-5, with 8 bases identical to TRBD1. CDR1 and CDR2 from the germline V gene are SGHRS and YFSETQ. J lost 4 bases, V lost 2 bases, and 8 bases had no gene match. The CDR3 spans 16 residues. CDR3 in DNA: TGCGCCAGCAGCTTAGGTCCGACAGGGGTGAATCAGCCCCAGCATTTT. Its translation is CASSLGPTGVNQPQHF.

The J gene is TRBJ2-3, the V gene TRBV12-3 or TRBV12-4, with TRBD2 matching 10 bases. This CDR3 has 14 residues. With 6 bases clipped from V and 7 bases from J, the junction kept 7 bases outside the gene matches. CDR3 nucleotides: TGTGCCAGCAGCGACCTAGCGGGGGTAAATACGCAGTATTTT. Amino acid sequence: CASSDLAGVNTQYF.

This clonotype turned up a few times. The chain is built from TRBV4-1 and TRBJ1-5, with D possibly matching TRBD1 (6 bases). Germline V gives CDR1 MGHRA, CDR2 YSYEKL. The CDR3 contains 16 residues. Trimming cost V 2 bases and J 4 bases, with 15 bases left between them. The CDR3 loop is CASSQRTELGNQPQHF. The CDR3 DNA reads TGCGCCAGCAGCCAACGGACAGAGTTGGGAAATCAGCCCCAGCATTTT.

This clonotype has at least ten counts. This chain connects TRBV12-3 or TRBV12-4 to TRBJ2-2; 9 bases are shared with TRBD1. The CDR3 length is 15 residues. The V gene end was trimmed by 6 bases and the J gene end by 5 bases; junction bases not matched to a gene: 7. This CDR3 reads CASSPNRGPTGELFF. CDR3 DNA sequence: TGTGCCAGCAGCCCTAACAGGGGGCCTACCGGGGAGCTGTTTTTT.

This clonotype was observed at least ten times. The J gene is TRBJ2-3, the V gene TRBV12-3 or TRBV12-4; D gene uncertain. V was shortened by 3 bases and J by 6 bases, with 13 bases between the two germline ends. The CDR3 has 14 residues. Written as DNA, the CDR3 is TGTGCCAGCAGTTTCACGGCCACGGAGGATACGCAGTATTTT. It codes for CASSFTATEDTQYF.

This clonotype was seen at least ten times. The chain is built from TRBV29-1 and TRBJ2-5; the D gene could be TRBD1 or TRBD2 (5 bases each). CDR1 SQVTM and CDR2 ANQGSEA come from the germline V gene. The CDR3 has 15 amino acids. V lost 0 bases and J lost 5, with 16 bases in between. CDR3 sequence (DNA): TGCAGCGTTGAAGATCGTGAGAGGGGTACGGAGACCCAGTACTTC. It encodes CSVEDRERGTETQYF.

This clonotype appeared many times. Here the CDR3 reads CASSLSREETQYF. The CDR3 DNA sequence: TGTGCCAGCAGCTTGTCTAGGGAAGAGACCCAGTACTTC. The J gene is TRBJ2-5, the V gene TRBV7-2; D unclear. Germline assignment: CDR1 SGHTA and CDR2 FQGNSA. The V end was cut by 3 bases, the J end by 3 bases, with 8 bases between. The CDR3 extends over 13 amino acids.

In its sample, this clonotype was seen many times. This chain joins TRBV20-1 and TRBJ2-7, with D perhaps assigned TRBD1 or TRBD2 (5 bases each). Per germline, CDR1 DFQATT and CDR2 SNEGSKA (reference sequence). The CDR3 spans 15 residues. Trimming cost V 6 bases and J 2 bases, with 20 bases left between them. The CDR3 region has the DNA TGCAGTGCACGAGAGATCACTTGGGGACCCTACGAGCAGTACTTC. It yields the protein CSAREITWGPYEQYF.

The J gene is TRBJ2-6, the V gene TRBV4-1, with no clear D. The germline V and J ends were trimmed by 7 bases and 0 bases, with 34 bases remaining between them. In germline, CDR1 is MGHRA, CDR2 YSYEKL. The CDR3 extends over 23 amino acids. The CDR3 nucleotides read TGCGCCAGCAACGCGTATTGGTTAGACATACCCAACCCGCCTCTCTCTGGGGCCAACGTCCTGACTTTC. Protein product: CASNAYWLDIPNPPLSGANVLTF.